This passage covers 10 T cell receptor beta chains from one sample sequenced in a study of cytomegalovirus exposure and HLA in healthy donors. This PCR relied on a set of 60 Vbeta primers and 13 Jbeta primers. The repertoire was sequenced with immunoSEQ multiplex PCR; TCRdb's copy has only in-frame clones and lacks some. The table records more than 85,000 clones, about 83% of them present only once. Sequencing input: PBMCs. Source of these receptors: a man younger than 35 in good health and CMV-seronegative.

V is TRBV4-3 and J is TRBJ1-5; D not resolved. V gave up 4 bases and J gave up 7 bases, with 14 bases separating them. CDR3 length: 14 residues. Germline V gene sequence: CDR1 LGHNA, CDR2 YSLEER. CDR3 in amino acids: CASSPYSNIQPQHF. CDR3 coding DNA: TGCGCCAGCAGCCCTTACAGTAATATCCAGCCCCAGCATTTT.

The CDR3 DNA reads as TGTGCCAGGGGGGACAGGGGGCGAACCTCGAGCTCCTACGAGCAGTACTTC. This translates into CARGDRGRTSSSYEQYF. The genes are TRBV7-9 and TRBJ2-7; 12 positions match TRBD1. Germline V gene data show CDR1 as SEHNR and CDR2 as FQNEAQ (reference sequence). J was trimmed by 0 bases and V by 9 bases; bases with no gene match: 12. The CDR3 runs to 17 residues.

In its sample, this clone was seen once. The chain employs TRBV10-3 and TRBJ2-1, with TRBD2 matching over 13 bases. The J segment lost 8 bases and the V segment lost 6 bases, leaving 7 bases of the junction unmatched. Germline V gene data show CDR1 as ENHRY and CDR2 as SYGVKD. The CDR3 loop spans 15 amino acids. The CDR3 loop is CAISGGTSGVDEQFF. The CDR3 nucleotides are TGTGCCATCAGCGGGGGGACTAGCGGGGTTGATGAGCAGTTCTTC.

This chain uses TRBV4-3 with TRBJ2-5; a weak D match, TRBD2 (6 bases). V lost 3 bases and J 5 bases, leaving 16 bases between the germline ends. In germline, CDR1 is LGHNA, CDR2 YSLEER. CDR3 length: 15 amino acids. As DNA, the CDR3 is TGCGCCAGCAGCCAGGTTAGCGGAGGTGGGGAGACCCAGTACTTC. It codes for CASSQVSGGGETQYF.

The chain couples TRBV7-8 to TRBJ2-3; 9 bases map to TRBD2. J lost 3 bases, V lost 6 bases, and 7 bases had no gene match. This CDR3 contains 15 residues. CDR1 is SGHVS, CDR2 FQNEAQ, per germline. The CDR3 loop is CASSILAGGTDTQYF. CDR3 nucleotides: TGTGCCAGCAGTATACTAGCGGGCGGTACAGATACGCAGTATTTT.

V gene TRBV14 combines with J gene TRBJ2-7; D is possibly TRBD2 (6 bases). Trimming took off 2 bases at V and 7 bases at J, with 18 bases between the two ends. This CDR3 has 15 residues. In germline, CDR1 is SGHDN, CDR2 FVKESK. This CDR3 reads CASSQSRDSLLEQYF. As DNA, the CDR3 is TGTGCCAGCAGCCAATCCCGGGACTCCCTCCTGGAGCAGTACTTC.

The CDR3, as DNA: TGCGCCAGCAGCGCGGGACCTAGCCTGAGGGATGAGCAGTTCTTC. Its protein product is CASSAGPSLRDEQFF. J is TRBJ2-1 and V is TRBV10-1; D is possibly TRBD2 (6 bases). CDR1 is WNHNN, CDR2 SYGVQD, per germline (reference sequence). The CDR3 has 15 amino acids. Trimming cost V 6 bases and J 8 bases, with 20 bases left between them.

The genes are TRBV6-5 and TRBJ2-1; D may be TRBD2 (5 bases). V lost 6 bases to trimming and J lost 0 bases, with 12 bases between them. Germline assignment: CDR1 MNHEY and CDR2 SVGAGI. The CDR3 runs to 15 residues. CDR3 sequence (DNA): TGTGCCAGCAGACCGGGGTTTAGCTCCTACAATGAGCAGTTCTTC. This codes for CASRPGFSSYNEQFF.

The V and J genes are TRBV9 and TRBJ2-5, with a tentative D call TRBD1 (5 bases). Germline V CDR1 and CDR2: SGDLS, YYNGEE. CDR3 length equals 15 residues. Trimming cost V 0 bases and J 5 bases, with 14 bases left between them. This CDR3 reads CASSVGANRLETQYF. In DNA form, the CDR3 reads TGTGCCAGCAGCGTAGGGGCGAACAGGTTGGAGACCCAGTACTTC.

The rearrangement uses TRBV19 and TRBJ1-5; possible D gene TRBD1, 6 bases. Trimming stripped 11 bases from V and 4 bases from J, with 18 bases between. The CDR3 runs to 14 residues. The germline gives CDR1 LNHDA, CDR2 SQIVND (reference sequence). The CDR3 spells CASQGKGGNQPQHF. DNA of the CDR3: TGTGCCTCCCAGGGGAAGGGTGGAAATCAGCCCCAGCATTTT.